This TCR beta chain was sequenced in a study of blood T cell repertoires in COVID-19. Study-wide context: Researchers got acute and convalescent COVID-19 samples from the United States, Italy and Spain.

Data came from immunoSEQ multiplex PCR; TCRdb stores just in-frame clones and leaves some out. The sample holds under 200,000 clones, roughly nine tenths seen once. V dropped 8 bases and J dropped 1 base, with 8 bases sitting between them. This CDR3 is built from 13 residues. Germline assignment: CDR1 SEHNR and CDR2 FQNEAQ (reference sequence). Sequenced sample: peripheral blood. This TCR was recovered from a man aged 65-85 years with acute or convalescent COVID-19. V and J are TRBV7-9 and TRBJ1-4; D gene uncertain. The CDR3 DNA sequence: TGTGCCAGCGCGCCGGTAACTAATGAAAAACTGTTTTTT. This encodes CASAPVTNEKLFF. Based on the CDR3 plus reference TRBV7-9 and TRBJ1-4, the full variable domain is DTGVSQNPRHKITKRGQNVTFRCDPISEHNRLYWYRQTLGQGPEFLTYFQNEAQLEKSRLLSDRFSAERPKGSFSTLEIQRTEQGDSAMYLCASAPVTNEKLFFGSGTQLSVL.